This TCR beta chain was captured by sequencing in a study of blood T cell repertoires in COVID-19. In this sample, this clone turned up once. Sequenced by immunoSEQ multiplex PCR; TCRdb stores in-frame clones only, minus some. The repertoire consists of about 320,000 clones, with about 85% occurring once and the leading ten covering under 6.5%. The CDR3 extends over 12 amino acids. Trimming stripped 7 bases from V and 5 bases from J, with 11 bases between. Germline-derived CDR1 and CDR2 are SGHAT and FQNNGV. The chain recombines TRBV11-2 with TRBJ1-1; D remains unclear. The receptor was isolated from a woman aged 25 to 39 who had recovered from COVID-19. The sample comprised PBMCs or T cells enriched from blood (not recorded which). CDR3 loop: CASTHRETEAFF. CDR3 DNA: TGTGCCAGCACCCATAGGGAGACTGAAGCTTTCTTT.